This TCR beta chain was recovered during a study of blood T cell repertoires in COVID-19. Study-level information: The analysed material was cDNA or gDNA that came from T cells, B-cell-depleted T cells, or PBMCs.

Germline CDR1 is GTSNPN and CDR2 is SVGIG (reference sequence). J was trimmed by 4 bases and V by 0 bases; bases with no gene match: 4. The CDR3 totals 14 residues. In the original processing: Amplification of reference gene primers was used by the study to estimate nucleated cell counts. Repertoires were generated with immunoSEQ multiplex PCR, while TCRdb's copy carries only in-frame clones and drops some. That table is the source of V, J and clone size, and D and trimming were worked out from the DNA. The sample comprises about 500,000 clones, roughly 87% of which are singletons, and 0.7% to 1% rests with the top ten.

This clonotype was sampled from a man younger than 30 with COVID-19, enrolled during active disease. Source material: peripheral blood. This chain joins TRBV30 and TRBJ2-7, with 9 bases that match TRBD1. The CDR3 reads CAWSVGDRGYEQYF. CDR3 in DNA: TGTGCCTGGAGTGTAGGAGACAGGGGGTACGAGCAGTACTTC.